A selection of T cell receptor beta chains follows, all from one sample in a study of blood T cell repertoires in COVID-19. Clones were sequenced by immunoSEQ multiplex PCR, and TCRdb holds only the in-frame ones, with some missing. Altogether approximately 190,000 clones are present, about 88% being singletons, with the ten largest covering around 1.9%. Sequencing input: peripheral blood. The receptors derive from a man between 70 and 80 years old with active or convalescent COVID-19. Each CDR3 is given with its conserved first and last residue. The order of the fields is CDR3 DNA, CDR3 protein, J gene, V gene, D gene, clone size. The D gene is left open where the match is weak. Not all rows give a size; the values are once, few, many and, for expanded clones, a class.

cdr3_nt: TGTGCCAGCAGCCCCGCCGGTCTAAGCACAGATACGCAGTATTTT
cdr3_aa: CASSPAGLSTDTQYF
j_call: TRBJ2-3
v_call: TRBV7-9
d_call: -
clone_size: -

cdr3_nt: TGTGCCAGCAGCTACCGGGACTACACAGATACGCAGTATTTT
cdr3_aa: CASSYRDYTDTQYF
j_call: TRBJ2-3
v_call: TRBV7-2
d_call: TRBD2
clone_size: -

cdr3_nt: TGTGCCAGCAGTTACCCTAACGGGCAGCCCCAGCATTTT
cdr3_aa: CASSYPNGQPQHF
j_call: TRBJ1-5
v_call: TRBV6-2/TRBV6-3
d_call: -
clone_size: -

cdr3_nt: TGCAGCGTTGTGGGCCCCCCGAACACCGGGGAGCTGTTTTTT
cdr3_aa: CSVVGPPNTGELFF
j_call: TRBJ2-2
v_call: TRBV29-1
d_call: -
clone_size: -

cdr3_nt: TGTGCCAGAAGAGGTGCGGGGCCCGGCTACACCTTC
cdr3_aa: CARRGAGPGYTF
j_call: TRBJ1-2
v_call: TRBV5-3
d_call: -
clone_size: -

cdr3_nt: TGCGCCAGCAGCTTGGAGGCAGAGACTAGGGGCTACACCTTC
cdr3_aa: CASSLEAETRGYTF
j_call: TRBJ1-2
v_call: TRBV5-1
d_call: -
clone_size: once

cdr3_nt: TGCGCCAGCAGCTTGGCCGTCACTACCTACGAGCAGTACTTC
cdr3_aa: CASSLAVTTYEQYF
j_call: TRBJ2-7
v_call: TRBV5-1
d_call: -
clone_size: -

cdr3_nt: TGCGCCAGCAGCGCGGAGGGGTATGAGCAGTTCTTC
cdr3_aa: CASSAEGYEQFF
j_call: TRBJ2-1
v_call: TRBV5-1
d_call: -
clone_size: -

cdr3_nt: TGTGCCAGCAGCCGACCGGGGGGTAAGGAAAACATTCAGTACTTC
cdr3_aa: CASSRPGGKENIQYF
j_call: TRBJ2-4
v_call: TRBV11-2
d_call: TRBD2
clone_size: -

cdr3_nt: TGTGCCAGCAGCCGGGGGGCAGAAAACACTGAAGCTTTCTTT
cdr3_aa: CASSRGAENTEAFF
j_call: TRBJ1-1
v_call: TRBV7-9
d_call: -
clone_size: few

cdr3_nt: TGCGCCAGCAGCTTGGCGTTGGGACAGGGGGCGGAGACCCAGTACTTC
cdr3_aa: CASSLALGQGAETQYF
j_call: TRBJ2-5
v_call: TRBV5-1
d_call: TRBD1
clone_size: -

cdr3_nt: TGTGCCAGCACCCAGGGCCCTCAGCCCCAGCATTTT
cdr3_aa: CASTQGPQPQHF
j_call: TRBJ1-5
v_call: TRBV28
d_call: -
clone_size: -

cdr3_nt: TGTGCCAGCAGCCGCTCCGGGACTAGCCGCGGGGCCCAGTACTTC
cdr3_aa: CASSRSGTSRGAQYF
j_call: TRBJ2-5
v_call: TRBV6-2/TRBV6-3
d_call: TRBD2
clone_size: -

cdr3_nt: TGTGCCAGCAGTTTCTCAGGCCTAGCGGGTACTGAAGCTTTCTTT
cdr3_aa: CASSFSGLAGTEAFF
j_call: TRBJ1-1
v_call: TRBV28
d_call: -
clone_size: -

cdr3_nt: TGTGCCATCAGTGAGTCGGGAGGGAACTCCTACGAGCAGTACTTC
cdr3_aa: CAISESGGNSYEQYF
j_call: TRBJ2-7
v_call: TRBV10-3
d_call: TRBD2
clone_size: -

cdr3_nt: TGTGCCAGCAGTTTGTCTAGCGGGCTAGCCAAAAACATTCAGTACTTC
cdr3_aa: CASSLSSGLAKNIQYF
j_call: TRBJ2-4
v_call: TRBV27
d_call: TRBD2
clone_size: -

cdr3_nt: TGTGCCAGCAGCCCGGGAGCGGGGGGCCAAGAGACCCAGTACTTC
cdr3_aa: CASSPGAGGQETQYF
j_call: TRBJ2-5
v_call: TRBV5-4
d_call: TRBD2
clone_size: -

cdr3_nt: TGTGCCAGCAGGCGACTAACCGGCGGACAGGGGCGCGGTAGTTCACCCCTCCACTTT
cdr3_aa: CASRRLTGGQGRGSSPLHF
j_call: TRBJ1-6
v_call: TRBV7-9
d_call: TRBD1
clone_size: -

cdr3_nt: TGTGCCATCAGTGGTCAGGGGGCCCCCAATGAGCAGTTCTTC
cdr3_aa: CAISGQGAPNEQFF
j_call: TRBJ2-1
v_call: TRBV10-3
d_call: TRBD1
clone_size: -

cdr3_nt: TGTGCCTGGAGTGAGGGAACTAGCGGCTTAGCAGGCTACGAGCAGTACTTC
cdr3_aa: CAWSEGTSGLAGYEQYF
j_call: TRBJ2-7
v_call: TRBV30
d_call: TRBD2
clone_size: -

cdr3_nt: TGTGCCACCAGCAGAGATCTGGCAGGATACAATGAGCAGTTCTTC
cdr3_aa: CATSRDLAGYNEQFF
j_call: TRBJ2-1
v_call: TRBV15
d_call: -
clone_size: -

cdr3_nt: TGTGCCAGCAAACAAGGGGGGGCTGGCAATCAGCCCCAGCATTTT
cdr3_aa: CASKQGGAGNQPQHF
j_call: TRBJ1-5
v_call: TRBV28
d_call: -
clone_size: -

cdr3_nt: TGTGCCAGCATCCGACTAGCGGGAGTTCCACCCGATACGCAGTATTTT
cdr3_aa: CASIRLAGVPPDTQYF
j_call: TRBJ2-3
v_call: TRBV7-9
d_call: TRBD2
clone_size: -

cdr3_nt: TGTGCCAGCAGCCAACTAGCGGGAGGGCAATCCTACGAGCAGTACTTC
cdr3_aa: CASSQLAGGQSYEQYF
j_call: TRBJ2-7
v_call: TRBV28
d_call: TRBD2
clone_size: -

cdr3_nt: TGTGCCAGCAGTGCGCTTGTCACCGGGACAGGGATGAATGAGCAGTTCTTC
cdr3_aa: CASSALVTGTGMNEQFF
j_call: TRBJ2-1
v_call: TRBV2
d_call: TRBD1
clone_size: -

cdr3_nt: TGTGCCAGCAGCTATACTAGCGGAACCCAAGAGACCCAGTACTTC
cdr3_aa: CASSYTSGTQETQYF
j_call: TRBJ2-5
v_call: TRBV5-6
d_call: TRBD2
clone_size: -

cdr3_nt: TGTGCCACCTCCGAGGGTCCAACTAATGAAAAACTGTTTTTT
cdr3_aa: CATSEGPTNEKLFF
j_call: TRBJ1-4
v_call: TRBV24-1
d_call: -
clone_size: -

cdr3_nt: TGTGCCAGCAGACAAGCGGGCAATCAGCCCCAGCATTTT
cdr3_aa: CASRQAGNQPQHF
j_call: TRBJ1-5
v_call: TRBV27
d_call: -
clone_size: -

cdr3_nt: TGTGCCAGCAGCGTAAGTGCTAGCGGGATTCGGGAGCAGTACTTC
cdr3_aa: CASSVSASGIREQYF
j_call: TRBJ2-7
v_call: TRBV9
d_call: TRBD2
clone_size: -

cdr3_nt: TGTGCCAGCAATACCGGGACAGGGGGCGACGAGCAGTACTTC
cdr3_aa: CASNTGTGGDEQYF
j_call: TRBJ2-7
v_call: TRBV28
d_call: TRBD1
clone_size: -

cdr3_nt: TGCAGCGTTGGACAGGGGTCGTTCCAAGAGACCCAGTACTTC
cdr3_aa: CSVGQGSFQETQYF
j_call: TRBJ2-5
v_call: TRBV29-1
d_call: TRBD1
clone_size: -

cdr3_nt: TGCGCCAGCAGCGATCGGACAGGGAACACCGGGGAGCTGTTTTTT
cdr3_aa: CASSDRTGNTGELFF
j_call: TRBJ2-2
v_call: TRBV5-1
d_call: TRBD1
clone_size: -

cdr3_nt: TGTGCCAGCAGCCAAGATCTCACCGGGGAGCTGTTTTTT
cdr3_aa: CASSQDLTGELFF
j_call: TRBJ2-2
v_call: TRBV3-1/TRBV3-2
d_call: -
clone_size: -

cdr3_nt: TGTGCCAGCTCACTTACAGGGAATCAGCCCCAGCATTTT
cdr3_aa: CASSLTGNQPQHF
j_call: TRBJ1-5
v_call: TRBV18
d_call: -
clone_size: -

cdr3_nt: TGTGCCAGCAGGCAGACAGGGGGCGAGACCGGGGAGCTGTTTTTT
cdr3_aa: CASRQTGGETGELFF
j_call: TRBJ2-2
v_call: TRBV6-6
d_call: TRBD1
clone_size: -

cdr3_nt: TGTGCCAGCGCCCCTGCGGGTGGCGGGGGCAATGAGCAGTTCTTC
cdr3_aa: CASAPAGGGGNEQFF
j_call: TRBJ2-1
v_call: TRBV7-2
d_call: TRBD2
clone_size: -

cdr3_nt: TGCGCCAGCAGCTCTAGCGGGGTGAACACCGGGGAGCTGTTTTTT
cdr3_aa: CASSSSGVNTGELFF
j_call: TRBJ2-2
v_call: TRBV5-1
d_call: TRBD2
clone_size: -

cdr3_nt: TGTGCCAGTAGAGTGGCTAGCGGGAGAGGCGGGGAGCTGTTTTTT
cdr3_aa: CASRVASGRGGELFF
j_call: TRBJ2-2
v_call: TRBV19
d_call: TRBD2
clone_size: once

cdr3_nt: TGCGCCAGCAGCCGCGCTGGAGGGTCCAATGAGCAGTTCTTC
cdr3_aa: CASSRAGGSNEQFF
j_call: TRBJ2-1
v_call: TRBV5-1
d_call: -
clone_size: -

cdr3_nt: TGTGCCAGCAGCTATACCGGGACAGATATCGCGAACACCGGGGAGCTGTTTTTT
cdr3_aa: CASSYTGTDIANTGELFF
j_call: TRBJ2-2
v_call: TRBV7-8
d_call: TRBD1
clone_size: once

cdr3_nt: TGTGCCAGCAGACTGGGGGCATCGAACTATGGCTACACCTTC
cdr3_aa: CASRLGASNYGYTF
j_call: TRBJ1-2
v_call: TRBV28
d_call: -
clone_size: -

cdr3_nt: TGTGCCAGCAGCGTTAGCGGGGTTTCCTACGAGCAGTACTTC
cdr3_aa: CASSVSGVSYEQYF
j_call: TRBJ2-7
v_call: TRBV28
d_call: TRBD2
clone_size: -

cdr3_nt: TGTGCCAGCAGCTCTGACAGGGGGCGTAATGAAAAACTGTTTTTT
cdr3_aa: CASSSDRGRNEKLFF
j_call: TRBJ1-4
v_call: TRBV7-2
d_call: TRBD1
clone_size: -

cdr3_nt: TGTGCCATCAGTGTTGCAGCGGGAGGACCAAATACGCAGTATTTT
cdr3_aa: CAISVAAGGPNTQYF
j_call: TRBJ2-3
v_call: TRBV10-3
d_call: TRBD2
clone_size: -

cdr3_nt: TGCGCCAGCAGCTTGACGGGGAAAGATTCACCCCTCCACTTT
cdr3_aa: CASSLTGKDSPLHF
j_call: TRBJ1-6
v_call: TRBV5-1
d_call: -
clone_size: -